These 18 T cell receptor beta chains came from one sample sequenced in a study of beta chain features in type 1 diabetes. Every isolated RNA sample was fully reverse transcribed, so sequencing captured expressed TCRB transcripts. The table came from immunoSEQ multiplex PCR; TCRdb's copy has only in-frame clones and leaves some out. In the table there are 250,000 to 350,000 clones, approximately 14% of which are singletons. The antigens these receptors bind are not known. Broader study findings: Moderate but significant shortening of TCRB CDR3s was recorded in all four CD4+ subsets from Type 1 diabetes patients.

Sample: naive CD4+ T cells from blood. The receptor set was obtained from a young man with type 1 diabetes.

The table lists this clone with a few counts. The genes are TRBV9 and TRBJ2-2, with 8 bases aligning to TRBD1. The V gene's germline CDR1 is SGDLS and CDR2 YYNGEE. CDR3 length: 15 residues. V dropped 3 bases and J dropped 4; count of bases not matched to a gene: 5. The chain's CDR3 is CASSARQGSTGELFF. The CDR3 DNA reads TGTGCCAGCAGCGCCAGACAGGGGTCCACCGGGGAGCTGTTTTTT.

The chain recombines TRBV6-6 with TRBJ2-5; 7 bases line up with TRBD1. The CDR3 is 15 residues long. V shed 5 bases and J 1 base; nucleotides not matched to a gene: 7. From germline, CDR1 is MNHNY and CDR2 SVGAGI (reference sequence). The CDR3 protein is CASSTRGQFQETQYF. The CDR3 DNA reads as TGTGCCAGCAGTACCCGGGGACAGTTCCAAGAGACCCAGTACTTC.

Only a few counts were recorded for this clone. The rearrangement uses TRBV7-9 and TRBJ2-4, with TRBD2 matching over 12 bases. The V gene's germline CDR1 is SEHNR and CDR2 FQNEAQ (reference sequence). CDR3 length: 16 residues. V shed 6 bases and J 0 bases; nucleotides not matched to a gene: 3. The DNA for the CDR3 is TGTGCCAGCAGTCGGGGACTAGCGGGAGCCAAAAACATTCAGTACTTC. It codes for CASSRGLAGAKNIQYF.

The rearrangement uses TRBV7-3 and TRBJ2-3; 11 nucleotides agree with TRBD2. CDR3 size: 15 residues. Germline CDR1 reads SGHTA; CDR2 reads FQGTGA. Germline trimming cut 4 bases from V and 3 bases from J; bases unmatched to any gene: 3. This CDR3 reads CASSSGLAVTDTQYF. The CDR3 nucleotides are TGTGCCAGCAGCTCGGGACTAGCGGTGACAGATACGCAGTATTTT.

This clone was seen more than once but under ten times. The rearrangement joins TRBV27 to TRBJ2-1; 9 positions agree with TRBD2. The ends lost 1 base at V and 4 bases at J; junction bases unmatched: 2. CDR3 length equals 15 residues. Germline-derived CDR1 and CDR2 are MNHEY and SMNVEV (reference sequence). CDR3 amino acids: CASSLYSGGYNEQFF. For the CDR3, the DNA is TGTGCCAGCAGTTTATATAGCGGGGGTTACAATGAGCAGTTCTTC.

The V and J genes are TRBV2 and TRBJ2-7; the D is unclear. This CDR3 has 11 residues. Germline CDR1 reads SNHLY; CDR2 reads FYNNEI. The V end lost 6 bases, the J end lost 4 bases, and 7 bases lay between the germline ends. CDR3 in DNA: TGTGCCAGCAGGCAGAAGTACGAGCAGTACTTC. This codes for CASRQKYEQYF.

The CDR3 nucleotides read TGTGCCAGCAGCAAAGGGACTAGCGGGAGTTCGGAAGAGACCCAGTACTTC. Its protein is CASSKGTSGSSEETQYF. The rearrangement joins TRBV9 to TRBJ2-5, with 14 bases lining up with TRBD2. The V gene's germline CDR1 is SGDLS and CDR2 YYNGEE. This CDR3 spans 17 amino acids. The V segment lost 4 bases and the J segment 3 bases; nucleotides outside the gene matches: 8.

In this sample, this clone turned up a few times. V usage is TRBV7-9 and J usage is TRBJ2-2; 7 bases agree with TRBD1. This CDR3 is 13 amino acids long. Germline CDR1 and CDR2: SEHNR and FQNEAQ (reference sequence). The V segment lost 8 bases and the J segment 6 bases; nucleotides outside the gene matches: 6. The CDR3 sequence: CASATGRAGELFF. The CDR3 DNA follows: TGTGCCAGCGCGACAGGGCGGGCCGGGGAGCTGTTTTTT.

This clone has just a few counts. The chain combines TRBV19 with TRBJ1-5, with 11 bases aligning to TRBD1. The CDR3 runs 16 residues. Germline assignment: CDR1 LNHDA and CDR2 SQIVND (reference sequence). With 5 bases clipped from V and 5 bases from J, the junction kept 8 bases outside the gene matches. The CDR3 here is CASSSPGQGGDQPQHF. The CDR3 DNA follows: TGTGCCAGTAGTTCCCCGGGACAGGGGGGGGATCAGCCCCAGCATTTT.

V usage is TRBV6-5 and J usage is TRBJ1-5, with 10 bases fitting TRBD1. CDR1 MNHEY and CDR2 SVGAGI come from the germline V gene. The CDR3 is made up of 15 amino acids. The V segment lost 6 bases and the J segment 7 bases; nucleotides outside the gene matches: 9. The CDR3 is CASSRSGTGDQPQHF. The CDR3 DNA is TGTGCCAGCAGCCGATCCGGGACAGGGGACCAGCCCCAGCATTTT.

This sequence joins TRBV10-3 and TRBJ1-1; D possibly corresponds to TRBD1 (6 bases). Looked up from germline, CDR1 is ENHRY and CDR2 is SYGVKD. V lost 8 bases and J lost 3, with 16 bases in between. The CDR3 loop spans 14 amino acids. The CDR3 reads CAIGETGPYTEAFF. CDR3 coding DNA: TGTGCCATCGGGGAGACAGGACCCTACACTGAAGCTTTCTTT.

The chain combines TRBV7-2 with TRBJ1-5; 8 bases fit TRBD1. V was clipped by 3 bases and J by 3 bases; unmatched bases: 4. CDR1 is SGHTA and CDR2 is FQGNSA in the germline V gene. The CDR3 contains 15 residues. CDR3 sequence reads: CASSLGQASNQPQHF. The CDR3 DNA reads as TGTGCCAGCAGCTTGGGACAGGCTTCCAATCAGCCCCAGCATTTT.

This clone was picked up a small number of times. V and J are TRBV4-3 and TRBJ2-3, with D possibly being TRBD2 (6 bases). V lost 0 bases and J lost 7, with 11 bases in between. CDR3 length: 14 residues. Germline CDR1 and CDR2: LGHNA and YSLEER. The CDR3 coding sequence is TGCGCCAGCAGCCAAGAATCCGGGGGACATACGCAGTATTTT. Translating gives CASSQESGGHTQYF.

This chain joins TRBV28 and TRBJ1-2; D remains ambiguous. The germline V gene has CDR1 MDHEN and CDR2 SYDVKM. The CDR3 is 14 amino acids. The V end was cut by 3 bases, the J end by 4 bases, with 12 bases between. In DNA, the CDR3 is TGTGCCAGCAGTTTGTCCCAACATGGCTATGGCTACACCTTC. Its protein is CASSLSQHGYGYTF.

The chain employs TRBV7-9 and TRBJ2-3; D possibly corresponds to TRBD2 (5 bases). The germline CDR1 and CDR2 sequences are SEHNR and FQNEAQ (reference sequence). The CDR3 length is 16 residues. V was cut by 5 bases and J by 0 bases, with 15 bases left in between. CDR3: CASSPPGLSSTDTQYF. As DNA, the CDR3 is TGTGCCAGCAGCCCACCGGGATTATCTAGCACAGATACGCAGTATTTT.

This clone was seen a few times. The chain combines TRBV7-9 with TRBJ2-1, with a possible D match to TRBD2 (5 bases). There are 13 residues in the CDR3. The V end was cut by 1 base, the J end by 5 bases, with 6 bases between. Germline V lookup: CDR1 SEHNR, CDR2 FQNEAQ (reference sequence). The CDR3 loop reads CASSLGADNEQFF. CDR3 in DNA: TGTGCCAGCAGCTTAGGAGCGGACAATGAGCAGTTCTTC. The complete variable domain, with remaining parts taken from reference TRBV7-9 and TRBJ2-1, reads DTGVSQNPRHKITKRGQNVTFRCDPISEHNRLYWYRQTLGQGPEFLTYFQNEAQLEKSRLLSDRFSAERPKGSFSTLEIQRTEQGDSAMYLCASSLGADNEQFFGPGTRLTVL.

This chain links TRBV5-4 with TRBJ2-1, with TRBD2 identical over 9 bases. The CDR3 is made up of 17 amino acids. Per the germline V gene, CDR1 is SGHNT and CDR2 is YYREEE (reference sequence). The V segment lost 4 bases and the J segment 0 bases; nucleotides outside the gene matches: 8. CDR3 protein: CASSLRLAVSSYNEQFF. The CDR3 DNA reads TGTGCCAGCAGCCTAAGACTAGCGGTCAGCTCCTACAATGAGCAGTTCTTC.

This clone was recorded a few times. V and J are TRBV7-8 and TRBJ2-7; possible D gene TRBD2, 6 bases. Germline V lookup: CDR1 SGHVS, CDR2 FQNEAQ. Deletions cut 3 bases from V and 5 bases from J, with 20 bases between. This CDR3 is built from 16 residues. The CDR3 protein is CASSFPAGRDRHEQYF. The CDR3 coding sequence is TGTGCCAGCAGCTTCCCCGCGGGGAGAGATAGACACGAGCAGTACTTC.